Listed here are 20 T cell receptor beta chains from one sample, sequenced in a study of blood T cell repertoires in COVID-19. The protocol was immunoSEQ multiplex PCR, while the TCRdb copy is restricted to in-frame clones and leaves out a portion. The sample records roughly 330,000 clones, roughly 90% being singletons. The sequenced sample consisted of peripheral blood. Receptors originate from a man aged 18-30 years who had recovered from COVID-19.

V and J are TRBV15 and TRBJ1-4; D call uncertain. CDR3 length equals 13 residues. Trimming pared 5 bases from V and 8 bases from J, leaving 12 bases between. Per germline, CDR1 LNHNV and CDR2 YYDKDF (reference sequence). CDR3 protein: CATSPRHAEKLFF. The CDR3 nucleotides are TGTGCCACCAGCCCCCGACACGCGGAAAAACTGTTTTTT.

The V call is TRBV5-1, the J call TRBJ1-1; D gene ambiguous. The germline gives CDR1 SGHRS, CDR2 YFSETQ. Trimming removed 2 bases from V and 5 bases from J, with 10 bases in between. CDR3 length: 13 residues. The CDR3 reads CASSFPPRTEAFF. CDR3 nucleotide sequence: TGCGCCAGCAGCTTCCCCCCGAGGACTGAAGCTTTCTTT.

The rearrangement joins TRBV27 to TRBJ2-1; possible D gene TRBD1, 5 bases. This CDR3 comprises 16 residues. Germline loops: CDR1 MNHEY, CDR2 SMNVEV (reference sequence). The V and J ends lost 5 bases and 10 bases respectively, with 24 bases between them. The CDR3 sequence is CASSPLVAGPWGEQFF. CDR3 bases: TGTGCCAGCAGTCCTTTGGTAGCAGGCCCATGGGGCGAGCAGTTCTTC.

CDR3 sequence: CASSQDRGMSGYTF. As DNA, the CDR3 is TGTGCCAGCAGCCAGGACAGGGGAATGAGTGGCTACACCTTC. This rearrangement joins TRBV4-2 to TRBJ1-2; 9 bases map to TRBD1. Germline V gene sequence: CDR1 LGHNA, CDR2 YNFKEQ. The CDR3 contains 14 residues. Losses at the gene ends were 3 bases for V and 7 bases for J; bases not matched to a gene: 6.

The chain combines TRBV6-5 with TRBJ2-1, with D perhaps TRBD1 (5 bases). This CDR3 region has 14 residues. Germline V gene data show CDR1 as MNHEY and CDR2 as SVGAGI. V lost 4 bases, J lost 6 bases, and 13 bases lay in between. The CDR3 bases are TGTGCCAGCAGTTTACGGCAGGGTGGCAATGAGCAGTTCTTC. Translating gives CASSLRQGGNEQFF.

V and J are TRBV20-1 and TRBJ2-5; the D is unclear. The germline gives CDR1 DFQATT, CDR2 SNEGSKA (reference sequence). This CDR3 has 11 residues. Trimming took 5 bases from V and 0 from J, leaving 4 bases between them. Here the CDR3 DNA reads TGCAGTGCTCGGGACCAAGAGACCCAGTACTTC. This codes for CSARDQETQYF.

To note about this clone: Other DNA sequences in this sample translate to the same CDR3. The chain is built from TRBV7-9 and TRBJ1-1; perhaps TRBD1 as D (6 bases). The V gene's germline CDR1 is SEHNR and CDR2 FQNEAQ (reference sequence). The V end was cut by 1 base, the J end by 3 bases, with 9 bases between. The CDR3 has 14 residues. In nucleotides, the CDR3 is TGTGCCAGCAGCTTAGTTGGGGGCGACACTGAAGCTTTCTTT. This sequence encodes CASSLVGGDTEAFF.

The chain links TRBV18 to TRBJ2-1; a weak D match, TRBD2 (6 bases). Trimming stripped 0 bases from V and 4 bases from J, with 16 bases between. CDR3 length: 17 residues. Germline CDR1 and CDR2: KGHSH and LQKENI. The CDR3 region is CASSPPGGASAYNEQFF. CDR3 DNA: TGTGCCAGCTCACCACCCGGGGGAGCTAGCGCGTACAATGAGCAGTTCTTC.

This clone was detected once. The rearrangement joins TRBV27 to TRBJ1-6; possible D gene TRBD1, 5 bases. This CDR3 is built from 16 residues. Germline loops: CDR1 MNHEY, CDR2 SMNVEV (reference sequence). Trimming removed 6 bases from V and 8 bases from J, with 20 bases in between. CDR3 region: CASSTTQGNYDSPLHF. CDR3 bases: TGTGCCAGCAGCACCACGCAGGGAAATTATGATTCACCCCTCCACTTT.

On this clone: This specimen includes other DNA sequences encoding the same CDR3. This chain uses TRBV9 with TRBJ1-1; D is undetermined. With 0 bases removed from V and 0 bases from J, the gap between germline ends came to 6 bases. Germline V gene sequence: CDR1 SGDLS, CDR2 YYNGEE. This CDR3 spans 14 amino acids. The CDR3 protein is CASSVGTLNTEAFF. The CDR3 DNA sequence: TGTGCCAGCAGCGTAGGAACACTGAACACTGAAGCTTTCTTT.

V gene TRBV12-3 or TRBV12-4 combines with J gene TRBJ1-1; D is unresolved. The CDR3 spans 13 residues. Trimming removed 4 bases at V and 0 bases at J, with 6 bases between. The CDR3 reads CASSSGMNTEAFF. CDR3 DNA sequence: TGTGCCAGCAGTTCGGGAATGAACACTGAAGCTTTCTTT.

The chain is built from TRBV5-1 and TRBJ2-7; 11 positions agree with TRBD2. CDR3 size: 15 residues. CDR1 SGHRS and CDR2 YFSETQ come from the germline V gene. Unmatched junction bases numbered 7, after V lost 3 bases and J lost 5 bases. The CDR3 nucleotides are TGCGCCAGCAGCTCCGTAGCGGGGGGGCGCAACGAGCAGTACTTC. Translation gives CASSSVAGGRNEQYF.

In DNA form, the CDR3 reads TGCAGCGTTGAAGGCCTAGCGGGAGAGACCAGCACAGATACGCAGTATTTT. Its translation is CSVEGLAGETSTDTQYF. J is TRBJ2-3 and V is TRBV29-1; 10 bases fit TRBD2. The V gene end was trimmed by 1 base and the J gene end by 0 bases; junction bases not matched to a gene: 7. The germline CDR1 and CDR2 sequences are SQVTM and ANQGSEA. The CDR3 runs to 17 residues.

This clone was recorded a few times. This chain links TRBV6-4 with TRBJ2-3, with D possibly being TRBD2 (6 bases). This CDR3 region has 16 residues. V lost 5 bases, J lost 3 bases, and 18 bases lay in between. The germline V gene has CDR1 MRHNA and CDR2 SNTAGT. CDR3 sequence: CASSPAGGTGTDTQYF. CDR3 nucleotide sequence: TGTGCCAGCAGTCCAGCGGGTGGAACCGGAACAGATACGCAGTATTTT.

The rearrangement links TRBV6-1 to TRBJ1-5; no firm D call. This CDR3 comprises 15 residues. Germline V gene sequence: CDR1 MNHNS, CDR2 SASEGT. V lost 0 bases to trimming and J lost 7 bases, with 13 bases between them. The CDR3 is CASSEAIPLRQPQHF. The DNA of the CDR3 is TGTGCCAGCAGTGAAGCGATACCCCTCAGGCAGCCCCAGCATTTT.

The CDR3 bases are TGTGCCAGCAGTCCTAGACAGGGAGATTCACCCCTCCACTTT. Encoded protein: CASSPRQGDSPLHF. The chain links TRBV6-5 to TRBJ1-6; 7 nucleotides match TRBD1. Germline V lookup: CDR1 MNHEY, CDR2 SVGAGI. The ends lost 5 bases at V and 8 bases at J; junction bases unmatched: 6. The CDR3 sequence is 14 residues long.

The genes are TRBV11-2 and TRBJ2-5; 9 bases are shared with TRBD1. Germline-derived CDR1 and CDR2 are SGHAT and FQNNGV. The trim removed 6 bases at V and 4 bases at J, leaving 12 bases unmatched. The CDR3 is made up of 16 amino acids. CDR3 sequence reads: CASSFRQGVIGETQYF. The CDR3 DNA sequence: TGTGCCAGCAGTTTTAGACAGGGGGTAATCGGAGAGACCCAGTACTTC.

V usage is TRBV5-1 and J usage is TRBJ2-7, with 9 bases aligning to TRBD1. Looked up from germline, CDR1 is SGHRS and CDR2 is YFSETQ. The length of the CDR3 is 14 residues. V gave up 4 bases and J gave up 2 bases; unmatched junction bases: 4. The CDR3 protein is CASSLRDRAYEQYF. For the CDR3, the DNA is TGCGCCAGCAGCCTGCGGGACAGGGCCTACGAGCAGTACTTC.

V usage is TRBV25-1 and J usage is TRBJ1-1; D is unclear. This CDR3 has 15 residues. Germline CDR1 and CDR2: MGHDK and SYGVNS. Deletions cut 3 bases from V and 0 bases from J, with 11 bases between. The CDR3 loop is CASSDPEQLNTEAFF. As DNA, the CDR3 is TGTGCCAGCAGTGATCCGGAACAGCTGAACACTGAAGCTTTCTTT.

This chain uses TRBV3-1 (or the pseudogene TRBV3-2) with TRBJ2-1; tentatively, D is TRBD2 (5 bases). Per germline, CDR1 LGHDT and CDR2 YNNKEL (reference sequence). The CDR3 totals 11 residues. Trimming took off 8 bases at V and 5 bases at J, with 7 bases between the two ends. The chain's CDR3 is CASRGHNEQFF. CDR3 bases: TGTGCCAGCCGGGGTCACAATGAGCAGTTCTTC.